One sample yielded the 15 T cell receptor beta chains listed below, sequenced in a study of post-analysis software for immune sequencing data. Study conclusions and caveats: Roughly 5 TRBV segments occurring more often in patients than controls included TRBV5-6, TRBV5-1 and TRBV20-1.

Antigens for these TCRs are unknown. TCR beta cDNA libraries included unique molecular identifiers. One entry per CDR3 protein, called by TCRdb with MiXCR from the PCR reads. The table has about 770,000 distinct CDR3 sequences, 46% seen once; the top ten hold roughly 4.9%. Sample: blood. These receptors were taken from a girl aged 10 to 17 with multiple sclerosis.

The rearrangement uses TRBV7-8 and TRBJ1-2; 10 bases agree with TRBD1. Germline CDR1 SGHVS, CDR2 FQNEAQ. The CDR3 runs to 18 residues. The V and J ends lost 1 base and 6 bases, in that order; junction bases with no gene match: 14. The CDR3 DNA reads as TGTGCCAGCAGCTTAGGGGCAGGGACAGGGGCCCCCGGGGATGGCTACACCTTC. Translating gives CASSLGAGTGAPGDGYTF.

This clonotype was seen more than once but under ten times. The V gene is TRBV4-3, the J gene TRBJ2-5; D gene unclear. The closer fit of TRBJ2-7 to the DNA end suggests the J call may be wrong. The CDR3 covers 14 residues. Per germline, CDR1 LGHNA and CDR2 YSLEER. DNA for the CDR3: TGCGCCAGCAGCCAAGCTTACAGCACCTACGAGCAGTACTTC. Protein product: CASSQAYSTYEQYF.

CDR3 DNA: TGTGCCAGCAGCCAAGATCCCCCGGGGGCGCGTAGCTATGGCTACACCTTC. Translated: CASSQDPPGARSYGYTF. V is TRBV14 and J is TRBJ1-2; perhaps TRBD1 as D (6 bases). Between the trimmed V and J ends, which lost 0 bases and 4 bases, there was a span of 18 bases. The germline V gene has CDR1 SGHDN and CDR2 FVKESK. The CDR3 length is 17 residues.

This clonotype was observed a few times. The chain employs TRBV9 and TRBJ2-5, with no clear D. V was shortened by 0 bases and J by 5 bases, with 14 bases between the two germline ends. The germline V gene encodes CDR1 SGDLS and CDR2 YYNGEE. The CDR3 loop spans 15 amino acids. CDR3 DNA: TGTGCCAGCAGCGTAGGATTTGGAGTAGGGGAGACCCAGTACTTC. Translating gives CASSVGFGVGETQYF.

The V and J genes are TRBV7-2 and TRBJ2-3; TRBD2 might be the D (6 bases). Looked up from germline, CDR1 is SGHTA and CDR2 is FQGNSA. The length of the CDR3 is 15 residues. Trimming cost V 5 bases and J 6 bases, with 18 bases left between them. The CDR3 region has the DNA TGTGCCAGCAGCCGCGTGGCGGGGAGGCGGGATACGCAGTATTTT. Translated, it gives CASSRVAGRRDTQYF.

This clonotype appeared a few times. V is TRBV29-1 and J is TRBJ2-3; maybe TRBD2 (6 bases). Trimming removed 0 bases at V and 0 bases at J, with 22 bases between. This CDR3 has 19 residues. Germline CDR1 reads SQVTM; CDR2 reads ANQGSEA. The CDR3, as DNA: TGCAGCGTTGAAGATAGCCCTTGGGGCGGGACGAGTAGCACAGATACGCAGTATTTT. As protein: CSVEDSPWGGTSSTDTQYF.

The chain carries TRBV7-2 and TRBJ2-3, with 9 bases fitting TRBD2. V lost 6 bases to trimming and J lost 6 bases; unmatched junction nucleotides: 10. The CDR3 spans 15 residues. The germline gives CDR1 SGHTA, CDR2 FQGNSA. In DNA, the CDR3 is TGTGCCAGCAGTACGGGACTAGCTCCAATGGATACGCAGTATTTT. Translated, it gives CASSTGLAPMDTQYF.

The chain links TRBV29-1 to TRBJ2-1; D may be TRBD2 (6 bases). V was trimmed by 6 bases and J by 6 bases, leaving 15 bases between them. Germline values: CDR1 SQVTM, CDR2 ANQGSEA. This CDR3 has 13 amino acids. The CDR3 reads CSVAWGETNEQFF. The CDR3 nucleotides read TGCAGCGTCGCTTGGGGGGAAACCAATGAGCAGTTCTTC.

The rearrangement joins TRBV29-1 to TRBJ1-2; D is unclear. Trimming left V 3 bases short and J 4 bases short, with 12 bases between. This CDR3 spans 13 amino acids. The germline gives CDR1 SQVTM, CDR2 ANQGSEA. The CDR3 coding sequence is TGCAGCGTTGAGCACAGCGCAGGCTATGGCTACACCTTC. It is translated as CSVEHSAGYGYTF.

The chain couples TRBV7-2 to TRBJ2-5, with 7 bases aligning to TRBD1. CDR1 is SGHTA and CDR2 is FQGNSA in the germline V gene. J lost 4 bases, V lost 5 bases, and 7 bases had no gene match. This CDR3 has 14 amino acids. CDR3 coding DNA: TGTGCCAGCAGCCTGACAGGGTATGGAGAGACCCAGTACTTC. It specifies CASSLTGYGETQYF.

The J gene is TRBJ1-1, the V gene TRBV6-5; D gene uncertain. The CDR3 is 12 amino acids. Germline V lookup: CDR1 MNHEY, CDR2 SVGAGI. Deletions cut 7 bases from V and 0 bases from J, with 6 bases between. The CDR3 bases are TGTGCCAGCAAGCGTATGAACACTGAAGCTTTCTTT. Amino acids: CASKRMNTEAFF.

A few counts support this clonotype. The chain links TRBV6-5 to TRBJ2-1, with TRBD2 matching 16 bases. The germline gives CDR1 MNHEY, CDR2 SVGAGI. The trim removed 5 bases at V and 14 bases at J, leaving 6 bases unmatched. The CDR3 is 14 residues long. The CDR3 region has the DNA TGTGCCAGCAGTGACACCGGGACTAGCGGGAGGGAGTTCTTC. This sequence encodes CASSDTGTSGREFF.

This chain uses TRBV10-3 with TRBJ2-5, with TRBD1 identical over 10 bases. This CDR3 contains 14 residues. CDR1 is ENHRY, CDR2 SYGVKD, per germline. With V trimmed by 4 bases and J by 2 bases, 1 base remained unmatched. CDR3 nucleotide sequence: TGTGCCATCAGTGTGGGACAGGGGCAAGAGACCCAGTACTTC. It specifies CAISVGQGQETQYF.

V usage is TRBV7-2 and J usage is TRBJ2-7; 8 bases map to TRBD2. With V trimmed by 3 bases and J by 5 bases, 3 bases remained unmatched. Germline CDR1 is SGHTA and CDR2 is FQGNSA. The CDR3 runs 13 residues. CDR3 loop: CASSFYGRDEQYF. In DNA, the CDR3 is TGTGCCAGCAGCTTCTACGGGAGGGACGAGCAGTACTTC.

This clonotype was observed a few times. The gene calls are TRBV6-5 and TRBJ2-7; no clear D. V lost 8 bases to trimming and J lost 10 bases, with 9 bases between them. This CDR3 has 9 residues. Germline CDR1 MNHEY, CDR2 SVGAGI. The CDR3 is CASLPQQYF. The CDR3 DNA reads TGTGCCAGCTTGCCTCAACAGTACTTC.